This TCR beta chain derives from a study of T cell responses to AZD1222 COVID-19 vaccine. On this clone: What it binds is not known.

General study points: A mostly white British donor set with more females was recruited, and clonal diversity was possibly underestimated.

The assay was immunoSEQ multiplex PCR, and TCRdb's table has in-frame clones only and misses some. The table records about 95,000 clones, about 89% of them present only once. The source is an adult in good health. This specimen consisted of peripheral blood, obtained on day 0 of AZD1222 vaccination.

The CDR3 nucleotides read TGTGCCAGCAGCTTAGTACCTAGCGGGGGGGCGTACGTAACAGATACGCAGTATTTT. Its translation is CASSLVPSGGAYVTDTQYF. The chain recombines TRBV11-2 with TRBJ2-3; TRBD2 agrees at 12 bases. From germline, CDR1 is SGHAT and CDR2 FQNNGV. CDR3 length equals 19 residues. V lost 1 base and J lost 3; bases outside the gene matches: 11.